These 28 T cell receptor beta chains were all obtained from the same sample, sequenced in a study of blood T cell repertoires in COVID-19. Repertoires were generated with immunoSEQ multiplex PCR, while TCRdb's copy carries only in-frame clones and drops some. This sample has about 40,000 clones, with 81% found just once. Sequenced input: peripheral blood. The receptors come from an elderly man with active or convalescent COVID-19.

The chain carries TRBV30 and TRBJ2-2; a weak D match, TRBD1 (5 bases). Trimming took off 1 base at V and 7 bases at J, with 16 bases between the two ends. The CDR3 runs to 15 residues. Germline assignment: CDR1 GTSNPN and CDR2 SVGIG (reference sequence). The CDR3 nucleotides read TGTGCCTGGAGTGGGTTTTGGCAGGGTGGCGGGGAGCTGTTTTTT. This encodes CAWSGFWQGGGELFF.

The DNA of the CDR3 is TGTGCCAGCAGCGCACCGGGACAGGGGCTGTACGAGCAGTACTTC. It encodes CASSAPGQGLYEQYF. The J gene is TRBJ2-7, the V gene TRBV7-9, with 10 nucleotides matching TRBD1. Losses at the gene ends were 5 bases for V and 4 bases for J; bases not matched to a gene: 8. The germline V gene has CDR1 SEHNR and CDR2 FQNEAQ (reference sequence). This CDR3 has 15 amino acids.

The CDR3 spells CASSIRQANYGYTF. The CDR3 DNA sequence: TGTGCCAGTAGTATAAGACAGGCCAACTATGGCTACACCTTC. This chain links TRBV19 with TRBJ1-2; a weak D match, TRBD1 (6 bases). The germline gives CDR1 LNHDA, CDR2 SQIVND (reference sequence). V shed 2 bases and J shed 2 bases, with 9 bases lying between them. This CDR3 region has 14 residues.

The chain combines TRBV11-3 with TRBJ2-2; no reliable D call. V was pared by 5 bases and J by 2 bases, with 18 bases between. The CDR3 length is 17 residues. In germline, CDR1 is SGHNT, CDR2 YENEEA. CDR3 protein: CASSLFPPQVNTGELFF. Here the CDR3 DNA reads TGTGCCAGCAGCCTCTTCCCCCCCCAGGTTAACACCGGGGAGCTGTTTTTT.

The V and J genes are TRBV9 and TRBJ1-2; tentative D call: TRBD1 (5 bases). In germline, CDR1 is SGDLS, CDR2 YYNGEE. Trimming cost V 0 bases and J 6 bases, with 9 bases left between them. The CDR3 covers 13 residues. CDR3 in amino acids: CASSVEPTDGYTF. The CDR3 DNA follows: TGTGCCAGCAGCGTAGAACCGACAGATGGCTACACCTTC.

V usage is TRBV19 and J usage is TRBJ2-5; the D gene is possibly TRBD1 (5 bases). The CDR3 contains 13 residues. V shed 3 bases and J shed 5 bases, with 10 bases lying between them. Germline assignment: CDR1 LNHDA and CDR2 SQIVND (reference sequence). The CDR3 bases are TGTGCCAGTAGTATTAGTGGGGCTGAGACCCAGTACTTC. It translates to CASSISGAETQYF.

This clone was found a few times. The chain combines TRBV27 with TRBJ2-3; D may be TRBD2 (5 bases). This CDR3 is built from 14 residues. Trimming took off 3 bases at V and 2 bases at J, with 9 bases between the two ends. Germline lookup yields CDR1 MNHEY and CDR2 SMNVEV (reference sequence). The CDR3 region has the DNA TGTGCCAGCAGTTTTAGGAGGCCCACAGATACGCAGTATTTT. This gives the protein CASSFRRPTDTQYF.

The chain uses TRBV2 and TRBJ2-1, with D maybe TRBD2 (6 bases). V gave up 6 bases and J gave up 4 bases, with 16 bases separating them. Germline values: CDR1 SNHLY, CDR2 FYNNEI. This CDR3 comprises 15 residues. Written as DNA, the CDR3 is TGTGCCAGCAGGGCCCCCGGGACTCTATACAATGAGCAGTTCTTC. Translated, it gives CASRAPGTLYNEQFF. Based on the CDR3 plus reference TRBV2 and TRBJ2-1, the full variable domain is EPEVTQTPSHQVTQMGQEVILRCVPISNHLYFYWYRQILGQKVEFLVSFYNNEISEKSEIFDDQFSVERPDGSNFTLKIRSTKLEDSAMYFCASRAPGTLYNEQFFGPGTRLTVL.

The chain recombines TRBV18 with TRBJ1-4; D is undetermined. The length of the CDR3 is 15 residues. The V gene's germline CDR1 is KGHSH and CDR2 LQKENI. Trimming removed 4 bases from V and 6 bases from J, with 15 bases in between. CDR3 sequence (DNA): TGTGCCAGCTCACGGGTAATCCGACGGGATGAAAAACTGTTTTTT. The encoded protein is CASSRVIRRDEKLFF.

The chain couples TRBV16 to TRBJ1-1; 8 positions agree with TRBD1. Germline lookup yields CDR1 KGHSY and CDR2 FQNENV. V shed 4 bases and J 1 base; nucleotides not matched to a gene: 5. The CDR3 has 15 amino acids. CDR3 amino acids: CASSPRTGWNTEAFF. In DNA, the CDR3 is TGTGCCAGCAGCCCAAGGACAGGGTGGAACACTGAAGCTTTCTTT.

V and J are TRBV7-2 and TRBJ1-2; a weak D match, TRBD1 (6 bases). Looked up from germline, CDR1 is SGHTA and CDR2 is FQGNSA. The CDR3 runs 13 residues. Between the trimmed V and J ends, which lost 3 bases and 3 bases, there was a span of 8 bases. CDR3 region: CASSFYRDYGYTF. CDR3 bases: TGTGCCAGCAGCTTTTACAGGGACTATGGCTACACCTTC.

This chain joins TRBV6-5 and TRBJ1-5; no definite D call. The germline V and J ends were trimmed by 4 bases and 4 bases, with 8 bases remaining between them. Germline V gene sequence: CDR1 MNHEY, CDR2 SVGAGI. This CDR3 spans 13 amino acids. CDR3 sequence reads: CASSLRRNQPQHF. CDR3 bases: TGTGCCAGCAGTTTAAGGAGGAATCAGCCCCAGCATTTT.

The gene calls are TRBV18 and TRBJ2-3; a weak D match, TRBD1 (5 bases). This CDR3 is 13 amino acids long. V was trimmed by 4 bases and J by 5 bases, leaving 10 bases between them. From germline, CDR1 is KGHSH and CDR2 LQKENI. The CDR3 nucleotides are TGTGCCAGCTCACTCGGAAGGGGAGATACGCAGTATTTT. It yields the protein CASSLGRGDTQYF.

The chain joins TRBV7-9 to TRBJ1-6, with D maybe TRBD1 (6 bases). This CDR3 comprises 17 residues. Germline V gives CDR1 SEHNR, CDR2 FQNEAQ (reference sequence). Trimming took 4 bases from V and 6 from J, leaving 19 bases between them. CDR3: CASSSSISGAGNSPLHF. CDR3 in DNA: TGTGCCAGCAGCTCGTCAATTTCAGGGGCTGGTAATTCACCCCTCCACTTT. The variable domain in full, completed from reference TRBV7-9 and TRBJ1-6, reads DTGVSQNPRHKITKRGQNVTFRCDPISEHNRLYWYRQTLGQGPEFLTYFQNEAQLEKSRLLSDRFSAERPKGSFSTLEIQRTEQGDSAMYLCASSSSISGAGNSPLHFGNGTRLTVT.

This chain connects TRBV21-1 to TRBJ1-6; the listed D gene, TRBD1, was not tested against the DNA. TRBV21-1 is flagged as a pseudogene. The CDR3 sequence is 17 residues long. The CDR3 bases are TGTGCCAGCAGCAAGCCTCCGGGACAGGGGCATAATTCACCCCTCCACTTT. Residues: CASSKPPGQGHNSPLHF.

This chain joins TRBV30 and TRBJ1-4; D remains ambiguous. Germline CDR1 and CDR2: GTSNPN and SVGIG (reference sequence). Trimming removed 0 bases from V and 6 bases from J, with 5 bases in between. The CDR3 is 12 residues long. Here the CDR3 DNA reads TGTGCCTGGAGTGTACTTGATGAAAAACTGTTTTTT. It translates to CAWSVLDEKLFF. The whole variable domain, remainder taken from reference TRBV30 and TRBJ1-4, is SQTIHQWPATLVQPVGSPLSLECTVEGTSNPNLYWYRQAAGRGLQLLFYSVGIGQISSEVPQNLSASRPQDRQFILSSKKLLLSDSGFYLCAWSVLDEKLFFGSGTQLSVL.

This clone appeared a few times. The chain carries TRBV30 and TRBJ1-6; no definite D call. The CDR3 length is 12 residues. Germline V gives CDR1 GTSNPN, CDR2 SVGIG (reference sequence). Trimming removed 5 bases at V and 7 bases at J, with 9 bases between. The CDR3 DNA reads TGTGCCTGGCGACGGGGAAATTCACCCCTCCACTTT. Translated, it gives CAWRRGNSPLHF.

V and J are TRBV6-2 or TRBV6-3 and TRBJ1-2; possibly TRBD1 for D (5 bases). This CDR3 comprises 14 residues. Looked up from germline, CDR1 is MNHEY and CDR2 is SVGEGT. V was shortened by 5 bases and J by 2 bases, with 12 bases between the two germline ends. The CDR3 bases are TGTGCCAGCAGTCTCCCGACAGAGAACTATGGCTACACCTTC. Protein product: CASSLPTENYGYTF.

This clone was seen more than once but under ten times. V is TRBV5-1 and J is TRBJ2-7; 8 positions match TRBD1. Germline assignment: CDR1 SGHRS and CDR2 YFSETQ. The V segment lost 0 bases and the J segment 7 bases; nucleotides outside the gene matches: 6. The CDR3 is made up of 14 amino acids. CDR3 DNA sequence: TGCGCCAGCAGCTTGGGGCAGGGGGCGCGTGAGCAGTACTTC. It specifies CASSLGQGAREQYF.

The CDR3 coding sequence is TGTGCCATCAGTGCCCCGGCCGGGAGGGGCGTTCACGGGGAGCTGTTTTTT. As protein: CAISAPAGRGVHGELFF. The chain joins TRBV10-3 to TRBJ2-2; TRBD2 agrees at 8 bases. Germline values: CDR1 ENHRY, CDR2 SYGVKD. With 4 bases clipped from V and 7 bases from J, the junction kept 14 bases outside the gene matches. There are 17 residues in the CDR3.

Only one count was recorded for this clone. V is TRBV2 and J is TRBJ2-2; no firm D call. There are 14 residues in the CDR3. Germline V gene data show CDR1 as SNHLY and CDR2 as FYNNEI. Trimming pared 2 bases from V and 1 base from J, leaving 5 bases between. The chain's CDR3 is CASSEQRNTGELFF. CDR3 DNA sequence: TGTGCCAGCAGTGAACAGCGGAACACCGGGGAGCTGTTTTTT.

This clone is deemed medium-sized. V and J are TRBV5-8 and TRBJ1-2; TRBD1 might be the D (5 bases). The CDR3 sequence is 14 residues long. V was shortened by 4 bases and J by 5 bases, with 15 bases between the two germline ends. CDR1 is SGHTS, CDR2 YDEGEE, per germline. The CDR3 loop reads CASSQAGDPYGYTF. For the CDR3, the DNA is TGTGCCAGCAGCCAAGCGGGGGACCCTTATGGCTACACCTTC.

The V call is TRBV9, the J call TRBJ1-6; TRBD1 is a possible D gene (5 bases). Trimming left V 5 bases short and J 6 bases short, with 15 bases between. Germline CDR1 and CDR2: SGDLS and YYNGEE. There are 15 residues in the CDR3. The CDR3 nucleotides read TGTGCCAGCAGGGGGGACGGGGGAAGTAATTCACCCCTCCACTTT. It specifies CASRGDGGSNSPLHF. Using reference TRBV9 and TRBJ1-6 for the parts outside the CDR3, the full variable domain is DSGVTQTPKHLITATGQRVTLRCSPRSGDLSVYWYQQSLDQGLQFLIQYYNGEERAKGNILERFSAQQFPDLHSELNLSSLELGDSALYFCASRGDGGSNSPLHFGNGTRLTVT.

V and J are TRBV2 and TRBJ2-1, with 8 bases matching TRBD2. The CDR3 loop spans 14 amino acids. V shed 5 bases, J shed 6 bases, and the junction held 6 bases outside the gene matches. Germline CDR1 SNHLY, CDR2 FYNNEI. The CDR3 is CASSLRGLVNEQFF. The CDR3, as DNA: TGTGCCAGCAGTCTCCGGGGACTAGTCAATGAGCAGTTCTTC.

This rearrangement joins TRBV18 to TRBJ2-3; D remains ambiguous. The germline CDR1 and CDR2 sequences are KGHSH and LQKENI. The V end lost 3 bases, the J end lost 5 bases, and 9 bases lay between the germline ends. This CDR3 is built from 13 residues. The CDR3 loop reads CASSPGTRDTQYF. DNA for the CDR3: TGTGCCAGCTCACCGGGCACAAGAGATACGCAGTATTTT. Full variable domain (remainder filled in from reference TRBV18 and TRBJ2-3): NAGVMQNPRHLVRRRGQEARLRCSPMKGHSHVYWYRQLPEEGLKFMVYLQKENIIDESGMPKERFSAEFPKEGPSILRIQQVVRGDSAAYFCASSPGTRDTQYFGPGTRLTVL.

The CDR3 sequence: CASSQDGTSGGELFF. The CDR3 DNA is TGCGCCAGCAGCCAAGATGGGACTAGCGGCGGGGAGCTGTTTTTT. The chain employs TRBV4-3 and TRBJ2-2; 11 bases fit TRBD2. CDR1 is LGHNA and CDR2 is YSLEER in the germline V gene. The CDR3 covers 15 residues. Trimming cost V 0 bases and J 7 bases; bases outside gene matches: 1.

The V call is TRBV20-1, the J call TRBJ1-1; a weak D match, TRBD1 (6 bases). The CDR3 runs 11 residues. The V end was cut by 7 bases, the J end by 5 bases, with 11 bases between. From germline, CDR1 is DFQATT and CDR2 SNEGSKA (reference sequence). This CDR3 reads CSVEGDTEAFF. CDR3 in DNA: TGCAGTGTAGAGGGGGATACTGAAGCTTTCTTT.

V is TRBV10-3 and J is TRBJ1-2; a weak D match, TRBD1 (5 bases). The CDR3 runs to 14 residues. The germline CDR1 and CDR2 sequences are ENHRY and SYGVKD. The V gene lost 4 bases and the J gene lost 8 bases, with 17 bases spanning the gap. CDR3 bases: TGTGCCATCAGTGGGGAGGCAGGGAGGAGAGGCTACACCTTC. It translates to CAISGEAGRRGYTF.